The entry below gives a single T cell receptor beta chain sequence along with its context. Its antigen is as yet unknown. V lost 1 base and J lost 2, with 9 bases in between. The germline V gene has CDR1 SEHNR and CDR2 FQNEAQ (reference sequence). The CDR3 has 15 residues. The entry originates in a study of T cell responses to AZD1222 COVID-19 vaccine. Study-level results: Repertoire sampling occurred only after the peak T cell response. In the spike-specific TCR repertoire, nearly half reportedly target unmutated variant regions. White British ancestry dominated among donors, who included more females, and clonal diversity was possibly underestimated.

Some clones are missing from TCRdb's copy, which holds only in-frame ones; the method was immunoSEQ multiplex PCR. Among roughly 150,000 clones listed, 90% to 95% were seen once. The input for sequencing was peripheral blood, taken on day 0 of AZD1222 vaccination. This chain links TRBV7-9 with TRBJ1-5; D is undetermined. The receptor was derived from an adult in good health. The CDR3 sequence: CASSLGSAGNQPQHF. DNA for the CDR3: TGTGCCAGCAGCTTAGGGTCTGCGGGCAATCAGCCCCAGCATTTT.